The rows below give T cell receptor beta chains drawn from one sample of a study of blood T cell repertoires in COVID-19. The table came from immunoSEQ multiplex PCR; TCRdb's copy has only in-frame clones and leaves some out. The data show about 140,000 clones, with around 80% seen just once and 5.2% held by the top ten. Sequenced input: PBMCs or T cells enriched from blood (not recorded which). Receptor source: a man in his 70s who had been exposed to COVID-19. Each CDR3 is given with its conserved first and last residue. Fields, in order: CDR3 protein, CDR3 DNA, J gene, V gene, clone size, D gene. A D gene is named only where the DNA matches it firmly. The size field is filled for only some rows; it gives once, few, many or a size class.

CDR3: CASRNPGQGLNQPQHF
DNA: TGTGCCAGCAGAAATCCGGGACAGGGGCTGAATCAGCCCCAGCATTTT
J: TRBJ1-5
V: TRBV5-4
size: -
D: TRBD1

CDR3: CASSFYSATGVFPSEQYF
DNA: TGTGCCAGCAGCTTTTATTCGGCAACAGGGGTCTTTCCGTCGGAGCAGTACTTC
J: TRBJ2-7
V: TRBV5-6
size: -
D: TRBD1

CDR3: CASSFARNNEQFF
DNA: TGTGCCAGCAGTTTCGCCAGAAACAATGAGCAGTTCTTC
J: TRBJ2-1
V: TRBV12-3/TRBV12-4
size: few
D: -

CDR3: CASSSVSGGANYGYTF
DNA: TGTGCCAGCAGCTCGGTTTCAGGGGGAGCTAACTATGGCTACACCTTC
J: TRBJ1-2
V: TRBV7-8
size: -
D: TRBD1

CDR3: CASSSIRGDRFSTNYGYTF
DNA: TGTGCCAGCAGCTCGATTCGGGGGGACAGGTTCTCAACCAACTATGGCTACACCTTC
J: TRBJ1-2
V: TRBV11-2
size: once
D: TRBD1

CDR3: CATSAGLLGLMGQYF
DNA: TGTGCCACCAGCGCGGGACTGCTTGGCCTAATGGGGCAGTACTTC
J: TRBJ2-7
V: TRBV15
size: once
D: -

CDR3: CASSLRYPDSGGQYEQYF
DNA: TGTGCCAGCAGCTTACGATACCCTGACTCGGGAGGACAGTACGAGCAGTACTTC
J: TRBJ2-7
V: TRBV7-2
size: few
D: -

CDR3: CASSLNTGIEKLFF
DNA: TGTGCCAGCAGCTTGAATACAGGGATTGAAAAACTGTTTTTT
J: TRBJ1-4
V: TRBV5-4
size: -
D: -

CDR3: CASNVAGLPTLNEQFF
DNA: TGTGCCAGCAACGTCGCGGGACTCCCCACGTTGAATGAGCAGTTCTTC
J: TRBJ2-1
V: TRBV2
size: -
D: -

CDR3: CASSRTQGAGSGANVLTF
DNA: TGCGCCAGCAGCCGGACACAGGGGGCGGGCTCTGGGGCCAACGTCCTGACTTTC
J: TRBJ2-6
V: TRBV4-3
size: -
D: TRBD1

CDR3: CASSVVSPGSANEKLFF
DNA: TGTGCCAGCAGCGTCGTCAGCCCAGGGTCAGCTAATGAAAAACTGTTTTTT
J: TRBJ1-4
V: TRBV7-2
size: -
D: -

CDR3: CASSIQTGTGGEAFF
DNA: TGTGCCAGTAGTATCCAGACCGGGACAGGGGGTGAAGCTTTCTTT
J: TRBJ1-1
V: TRBV19
size: -
D: TRBD1

CDR3: CASRGEETQYF
DNA: TGCGCCAGCCGAGGTGAAGAGACCCAGTACTTC
J: TRBJ2-5
V: TRBV5-1
size: -
D: -

CDR3: CASSGDREYGYTF
DNA: TGTGCCAGCTCGGGGGACAGGGAATATGGCTACACCTTC
J: TRBJ1-2
V: TRBV18
size: -
D: TRBD1

CDR3: CASSLQTMSYNEQFF
DNA: TGTGCCAGCAGCCTCCAGACTATGTCCTACAATGAGCAGTTCTTC
J: TRBJ2-1
V: TRBV11-1
size: -
D: -

CDR3: CASSVGQLDGYTF
DNA: TGTGCCAGCAGCGTGGGACAGCTGGATGGCTACACCTTC
J: TRBJ1-2
V: TRBV11-2
size: -
D: TRBD1

CDR3: CASSLSHSGPSYEQYF
DNA: TGTGCCAGCAGCTTGAGCCATAGCGGACCCTCCTACGAGCAGTACTTC
J: TRBJ2-7
V: TRBV7-2
size: -
D: -

CDR3: CASSLVPPGYPRSSYNEQFF
DNA: TGTGCCAGCAGCTTAGTGCCCCCGGGTTATCCTCGCAGCTCCTACAATGAGCAGTTCTTC
J: TRBJ2-1
V: TRBV7-6
size: -
D: -

CDR3: CAWTPDRAETQYF
DNA: TGTGCCTGGACCCCGGACAGGGCTGAGACCCAGTACTTC
J: TRBJ2-5
V: TRBV30
size: -
D: TRBD1

CDR3: CARPFGGAFSDTQYF
DNA: TGTGCCAGACCCTTCGGGGGGGCCTTTTCAGATACGCAGTATTTT
J: TRBJ2-3
V: TRBV5-5
size: -
D: TRBD2

CDR3: CASSLATSGPPSTDTQYF
DNA: TGTGCCAGCAGCTTGGCAACTAGCGGGCCCCCTAGCACAGATACGCAGTATTTT
J: TRBJ2-3
V: TRBV5-6
size: -
D: TRBD2

CDR3: CASSGTGVRKQYF
DNA: TGTGCCAGCTCTGGGACTGGAGTACGGAAGCAGTACTTC
J: TRBJ2-7
V: TRBV6-5
size: -
D: -

CDR3: CASSLAGGTGSPYEQYF
DNA: TGTGCCAGCAGCTTGGCTGGGGGGACAGGGAGTCCCTACGAGCAGTACTTC
J: TRBJ2-7
V: TRBV5-6
size: -
D: TRBD1

CDR3: CASSYTDTSSYNEQFF
DNA: TGTGCCAGCAGTTACACTGACACTAGCTCCTACAATGAGCAGTTCTTC
J: TRBJ2-1
V: TRBV6-5
size: -
D: -

CDR3: CASSFGRTANTEAFF
DNA: TGTGCCAGCAGCTTTGGGCGGACAGCGAACACTGAAGCTTTCTTT
J: TRBJ1-1
V: TRBV11-2
size: few
D: -

CDR3: CASKSGGSNEKLFF
DNA: TGTGCCAGCAAGTCCGGAGGGTCTAATGAAAAACTGTTTTTT
J: TRBJ1-4
V: TRBV28
size: -
D: -

CDR3: CASSRGTGALNTEAFF
DNA: TGCGCCAGCAGCCGAGGGACAGGGGCTTTGAACACTGAAGCTTTCTTT
J: TRBJ1-1
V: TRBV5-1
size: -
D: TRBD1

CDR3: CASSQGATANTGELFF
DNA: TGCGCCAGCAGCCAAGGAGCCACAGCGAACACCGGGGAGCTGTTTTTT
J: TRBJ2-2
V: TRBV4-3
size: -
D: -

CDR3: CSAVDRGRGYGYTF
DNA: TGCAGCGCCGTAGACAGGGGGCGCGGCTATGGCTACACCTTC
J: TRBJ1-2
V: TRBV29-1
size: -
D: TRBD1

CDR3: CASSPRQGASHNYGYTF
DNA: TGTGCCAGCAGTCCCCGACAGGGGGCCTCACATAACTATGGCTACACCTTC
J: TRBJ1-2
V: TRBV28
size: -
D: TRBD1

CDR3: CAWKWGPDNSPLHF
DNA: TGTGCCTGGAAATGGGGCCCAGATAATTCACCCCTCCACTTT
J: TRBJ1-6
V: TRBV30
size: -
D: -

CDR3: CAGGFKQGYEQYF
DNA: TGTGCCGGAGGCTTCAAACAGGGCTACGAGCAGTACTTC
J: TRBJ2-7
V: TRBV2
size: -
D: -

CDR3: CASSISTGLGTEAFF
DNA: TGTGCCAGTAGTATATCGACAGGGTTGGGCACTGAAGCTTTCTTT
J: TRBJ1-1
V: TRBV19
size: -
D: TRBD1

CDR3: CASSQGYYGTGDTGELFF
DNA: TGCGCCAGCAGCCAAGGGTACTACGGGACAGGGGATACCGGGGAGCTGTTTTTT
J: TRBJ2-2
V: TRBV4-3
size: -
D: TRBD1

CDR3: CASSYTGIMNTEAFF
DNA: TGTGCCAGCAGTTACACGGGAATCATGAACACTGAAGCTTTCTTT
J: TRBJ1-1
V: TRBV6-5
size: -
D: -

CDR3: CASSETGGAGYGYTF
DNA: TGTGCCAGCAGTGAAACAGGGGGAGCGGGCTATGGCTACACCTTC
J: TRBJ1-2
V: TRBV6-4
size: -
D: TRBD1

CDR3: CASSSLGSITGEGEQFF
DNA: TGTGCCAGCAGCTCCCTAGGGTCGATTACGGGAGAAGGGGAGCAGTTCTTC
J: TRBJ2-1
V: TRBV11-2
size: few
D: -

CDR3: CASTYGQPSGNTIYF
DNA: TGTGCCAGCACCTATGGACAACCCTCTGGAAACACCATATATTTT
J: TRBJ1-3
V: TRBV28
size: -
D: -

CDR3: CASSRGGYREKLFF
DNA: TGTGCCAGCAGCCGCGGGGGGTATCGAGAAAAACTGTTTTTT
J: TRBJ1-4
V: TRBV13
size: -
D: -

CDR3: CASSDGGGNQPQHF
DNA: TGTGCCAGCAGTGATGGGGGGGGCAATCAGCCCCAGCATTTT
J: TRBJ1-5
V: TRBV6-1
size: -
D: -

CDR3: CASSLMDRGRLTNTEAFF
DNA: TGTGCCAGCAGCTTAATGGACAGGGGGCGACTAACGAACACTGAAGCTTTCTTT
J: TRBJ1-1
V: TRBV7-4
size: -
D: TRBD1

CDR3: CSVQDRAGANVLTF
DNA: TGCAGCGTTCAGGACAGGGCTGGGGCCAACGTCCTGACTTTC
J: TRBJ2-6
V: TRBV29-1
size: -
D: TRBD1

CDR3: CASSSFGTGGFDTQYF
DNA: TGTGCCAGCAGCTCCTTTGGGACAGGGGGCTTTGATACGCAGTATTTT
J: TRBJ2-3
V: TRBV28
size: -
D: TRBD1

CDR3: CASSLEAGGPERETQYF
DNA: TGCGCCAGCAGCTTGGAGGCGGGGGGGCCTGAAAGGGAGACCCAGTACTTC
J: TRBJ2-5
V: TRBV5-1
size: -
D: TRBD2

CDR3: CASRRTGGAEAFF
DNA: TGTGCCAGCAGAAGGACAGGGGGTGCTGAAGCTTTCTTT
J: TRBJ1-1
V: TRBV2
size: -
D: TRBD1

CDR3: CASSSGLLNTEAFF
DNA: TGTGCCAGCAGCTCGGGACTCCTGAACACTGAAGCTTTCTTT
J: TRBJ1-1
V: TRBV5-5
size: -
D: -

CDR3: CASSPQEENGYTF
DNA: TGTGCCAGCTCTCCCCAGGAGGAGAATGGCTACACCTTC
J: TRBJ1-2
V: TRBV18
size: -
D: -

CDR3: CASSLGGLSYGYTF
DNA: TGTGCCAGCAGCTTGGGGGGCTTGTCGTATGGCTACACCTTC
J: TRBJ1-2
V: TRBV5-6
size: -
D: -

CDR3: CASSPWPSGSNEQFF
DNA: TGTGCCAGCAGCCCGTGGCCTAGCGGGAGTAATGAGCAGTTCTTC
J: TRBJ2-1
V: TRBV5-4
size: -
D: TRBD2

CDR3: CASSALNQPQHF
DNA: TGTGCCAGCAGCGCACTAAATCAGCCCCAGCATTTT
J: TRBJ1-5
V: TRBV7-8
size: few
D: -

CDR3: CASHGTGGYGYTF
DNA: TGCGCCAGCCATGGGACAGGGGGCTATGGCTACACCTTC
J: TRBJ1-2
V: TRBV5-1
size: -
D: TRBD1

CDR3: CASSSDRADIQYF
DNA: TGTGCCAGTAGTTCAGACAGGGCCGACATTCAGTACTTC
J: TRBJ2-4
V: TRBV19
size: once
D: TRBD1

CDR3: CASSWTNTDTQYF
DNA: TGCGCCAGCAGCTGGACTAACACAGATACGCAGTATTTT
J: TRBJ2-3
V: TRBV5-1
size: once
D: -